These 21 T cell receptor beta chains were sequenced from one sample in a study of T cells in Graves' hyperthyroidism and ophthalmopathy. RNA transcripts were the template for amplifying TCR beta CDR3 regions. During a first-round RT-PCR of the TCR CDR3, the HTBI primer set was used. TCRdb reanalysed the multiplex PCR reads using MiXCR and keeps one entry per CDR3 protein. The sample carries around 620,000 distinct CDR3 sequences, about a sixth recorded once. Sequenced material: blood. Receptors were obtained from a woman aged 25-40 years with Graves' hyperthyroidism.

This clonotype was counted between two and nine times. The V call is TRBV5-5, the J call TRBJ1-6; TRBD1 is a possible D gene (6 bases). Trimming took 4 bases from V and 8 from J, leaving 16 bases between them. Germline assignment: CDR1 SGHKS and CDR2 YYEKEE (reference sequence). There are 15 residues in the CDR3. In nucleotides, the CDR3 is TGTGCCAGCAGCCCGAGGACAGCGTCCTATTCACCCCTCCACTTT. Translating it yields CASSPRTASYSPLHF.

This clonotype was counted many times. The V gene is TRBV28, the J gene TRBJ2-7, with TRBD1 matching over 7 bases. The CDR3 is 14 residues long. Per germline, CDR1 MDHEN and CDR2 SYDVKM. The J segment lost 3 bases and the V segment lost 3 bases, leaving 5 bases of the junction unmatched. CDR3: CASSFRDSYYEQYF. The CDR3 DNA reads TGTGCCAGCAGTTTCCGGGACAGCTACTACGAGCAGTACTTC. Full variable domain (missing parts from reference TRBV28 and TRBJ2-7): DVKVTQSSRYLVKRTGEKVFLECVQDMDHENMFWYRQDPGLGLRLIYFSYDVKMKEKGDIPEGYSVSREKKERFSLILESASTNQTSMYLCASSFRDSYYEQYFGPGTRLTVT.

This clonotype has at least ten counts. The chain recombines TRBV29-1 with TRBJ1-1; the match to TRBD1 covers 8 bases. V was clipped by 7 bases and J by 4 bases; unmatched bases: 8. This CDR3 has 13 amino acids. Germline V gives CDR1 SQVTM, CDR2 ANQGSEA. CDR3 sequence reads: CSASTGVTTEAFF. CDR3 nucleotides: TGCAGCGCTTCGACAGGGGTCACCACTGAAGCTTTCTTT. The variable domain in full, with the rest retrieved from reference TRBV29-1 and TRBJ1-1, is SAVISQKPSRDICQRGTSLTIQCQVDSQVTMMFWYRQQPGQSLTLIATANQGSEATYESGFVIDKFPISRPNLTFSTLTVSNMSPEDSSIYLCSASTGVTTEAFFGQGTRLTVV.

This clonotype was observed a few times. This chain connects TRBV7-9 to TRBJ2-3; D is ambiguous. V lost 5 bases, J lost 10 bases, and 10 bases lay in between. The V gene's germline CDR1 is SEHNR and CDR2 FQNEAQ (reference sequence). This CDR3 region has 11 residues. The CDR3 coding sequence is TGTGCCAGCAGCCCCGGTCGGGCGCAGTATTTT. Translation gives CASSPGRAQYF.

V gene TRBV19 combines with J gene TRBJ2-1; D uncertain. Trimming took off 3 bases at V and 5 bases at J, with 14 bases between the two ends. The germline V gene has CDR1 LNHDA and CDR2 SQIVND (reference sequence). The CDR3 contains 15 residues. The CDR3 sequence is CASSISDRVHNEQFF. The CDR3, as DNA: TGTGCCAGTAGTATCTCTGATCGAGTTCACAATGAGCAGTTCTTC.

This clonotype was counted at least ten times. This chain uses TRBV2 with TRBJ1-3; the D is unclear. The CDR3 spans 15 residues. V gave up 6 bases and J gave up 7 bases, with 19 bases separating them. CDR1 is SNHLY and CDR2 is FYNNEI in the germline V gene. The CDR3 coding sequence is TGTGCCAGCAGGGTACCGGGAGTCACAGTGAACACCATATATTTT. Amino acids: CASRVPGVTVNTIYF.

With respect to this clonotype: A read error may produce the germline difference seen at one junction end. The gene calls are TRBV7-7 and TRBJ2-2; D gene ambiguous. The CDR3 is made up of 14 amino acids. Germline loops: CDR1 SSHAT, CDR2 FNYEAQ (reference sequence). The CDR3 region is CASSWTLSTGELFF. The CDR3 bases are TGTGCTAGCAGCTGGACCCTCAGCACCGGGGAGCTGTTTTTT.

The chain carries TRBV7-9 and TRBJ2-7, with TRBD1 as a possible D gene (5 bases). In germline, CDR1 is SEHNR, CDR2 FQNEAQ (reference sequence). Trimming took 5 bases from V and 0 from J, leaving 17 bases between them. The CDR3 has 16 amino acids. This CDR3 is CASSPRVGRSSYEQYF. CDR3 nucleotides: TGTGCCAGCAGCCCCCGTGTGGGGCGTAGCTCCTACGAGCAGTACTTC.

This clonotype was detected a few times. This rearrangement joins TRBV13 to TRBJ2-4; 8 nucleotides agree with TRBD1. V lost 4 bases, J lost 3 bases, and 8 bases stayed unmatched. This CDR3 contains 16 residues. CDR1 is PRHDT, CDR2 FYEKMQ, per germline (reference sequence). The CDR3 DNA reads as TGTGCCAGCAGCTCTGACAGGGGAGTCGGCAAAAACATTCAGTACTTC. This codes for CASSSDRGVGKNIQYF.

Ten or more counts support this clonotype. The chain uses TRBV13 and TRBJ2-7, with 11 bases matching TRBD2. The CDR3 is 14 residues long. CDR1 PRHDT and CDR2 FYEKMQ come from the germline V gene (reference sequence). The V gene end was trimmed by 2 bases and the J gene end by 7 bases; junction bases not matched to a gene: 4. The CDR3 DNA follows: TGTGCCAGCAGCTTAATAGCGGGAGGGCAAGAGCAGTACTTC. Translated, it gives CASSLIAGGQEQYF.

This clonotype was detected ten times or more. This chain joins TRBV3-1 and TRBJ2-1; D unresolved. V dropped 1 base and J dropped 6 bases, with 4 bases sitting between them. Germline CDR1 reads LGHDT; CDR2 reads YNNKEL (reference sequence). CDR3 length equals 12 residues. The DNA for the CDR3 is TGTGCCAGCAGCCAAGTCCTCAATGAGCAGTTCTTC. As protein: CASSQVLNEQFF.

DNA of the CDR3: TGTGCCAGTAGTATGGGACTAGCGAGCACAGATACGCAGTATTTT. This translates into CASSMGLASTDTQYF. This chain connects TRBV19 to TRBJ2-3, with 10 positions matching TRBD2. The CDR3 has 15 amino acids. V lost 3 bases, J lost 0 bases, and 0 bases stayed unmatched. The germline V gene has CDR1 LNHDA and CDR2 SQIVND (reference sequence).

The V and J genes are TRBV20-1 and TRBJ2-3, with TRBD1 identical over 11 bases. The CDR3 sequence is 18 residues long. Germline CDR1 and CDR2: DFQATT and SNEGSKA (reference sequence). V lost 3 bases, J lost 5 bases, and 16 bases stayed unmatched. This CDR3 is CSASPGQGATGVVDTQYF. DNA for the CDR3: TGCAGTGCTAGTCCCGGACAGGGGGCCACAGGGGTTGTAGATACGCAGTATTTT.

This clonotype was seen ten or more times. Here the CDR3 reads CASSLGTGFYEQYF. The CDR3 nucleotides read TGTGCCAGTAGTTTAGGGACAGGATTCTACGAGCAGTACTTC. The V call is TRBV19, the J call TRBJ2-7; 8 bases match TRBD1. V gave up 5 bases and J gave up 3 bases; unmatched junction bases: 6. Germline-derived CDR1 and CDR2 are LNHDA and SQIVND (reference sequence). The CDR3 contains 14 residues.

This clonotype occurred many times. The chain links TRBV3-1 to TRBJ2-7, with 8 nucleotides matching TRBD1. With 0 bases clipped from V and 2 bases from J, the junction kept 3 bases outside the gene matches. Germline CDR1 reads LGHDT; CDR2 reads YNNKEL (reference sequence). The CDR3 is 15 amino acids. CDR3 sequence reads: CASSQDDRGTYEQYF. Written as DNA, the CDR3 is TGTGCCAGCAGCCAAGATGACAGGGGCACCTACGAGCAGTACTTC.

Ten or more counts support this clonotype. The chain recombines TRBV30 with TRBJ1-1; 7 bases align to TRBD1. This CDR3 comprises 14 residues. Trimming at V came to 5 bases and at J to 1 base, leaving 7 bases not matched to a gene. CDR1 is GTSNPN and CDR2 is SVGIG in the germline V gene (reference sequence). CDR3 coding DNA: TGTGCCTGGGCCTCGGGGACAGCGAACACTGAAGCTTTCTTT. Translation gives CAWASGTANTEAFF.

This clonotype was seen many times. The chain joins TRBV3-1 to TRBJ1-1; 7 bases fit TRBD1. Germline assignment: CDR1 LGHDT and CDR2 YNNKEL (reference sequence). The CDR3 totals 15 residues. V was clipped by 0 bases and J by 2 bases; unmatched bases: 3. The CDR3 bases are TGTGCCAGCAGCCAAGATCGGGACAGAAACACTGAAGCTTTCTTT. Encoded protein: CASSQDRDRNTEAFF.

This clonotype was counted ten times or more. The J gene is TRBJ2-3, the V gene TRBV5-1, with 11 bases aligning to TRBD2. Germline CDR1 SGHRS, CDR2 YFSETQ. The CDR3 contains 17 residues. After removal of 4 bases from V and 0 bases from J, the junction contained 7 bases not matched to a gene. For the CDR3, the DNA is TGCGCCAGCAGCCCAAGACTAGCGGGATCTAGCACAGATACGCAGTATTTT. It translates to CASSPRLAGSSTDTQYF.

V usage is TRBV28 and J usage is TRBJ1-6, with D uncertain. V lost 6 bases, J lost 3 bases, and 15 bases lay in between. There are 16 residues in the CDR3. Germline V gene sequence: CDR1 MDHEN, CDR2 SYDVKM. CDR3 bases: TGTGCCAGCAGCTCAGACCTTCCTAACTATAATTCACCCCTCCACTTT. Amino acids: CASSSDLPNYNSPLHF.

This clonotype has a handful of counts. The V call is TRBV11-2, the J call TRBJ2-1; D is possibly TRBD2 (6 bases). Per the germline V gene, CDR1 is SGHAT and CDR2 is FQNNGV. The CDR3 runs 18 residues. V shed 5 bases and J shed 1 base, with 21 bases lying between them. CDR3 in DNA: TGTGCCAGCAGCCCTCGGCGGGAACCAATTATTTCCTACAATGAGCAGTTCTTC. Translating it yields CASSPRREPIISYNEQFF.

This clonotype was found a few times. The chain links TRBV6-1 to TRBJ1-1, with D perhaps matching TRBD1 (6 bases). This CDR3 region has 13 residues. Trimming pared 4 bases from V and 8 bases from J, leaving 14 bases between. Germline V CDR1 and CDR2: MNHNS, SASEGT. CDR3 region: CASSAWTALEAFF. The DNA of the CDR3 is TGTGCCAGCAGTGCTTGGACAGCCCTAGAAGCTTTCTTT.